The rows below give T cell receptor beta chains drawn from one sample of a study of blood T cell repertoires in COVID-19. The repertoire was sequenced with immunoSEQ multiplex PCR; TCRdb's copy has only in-frame clones and lacks some. The data show 26,000 or so clones, roughly nine tenths seen once. What was sequenced was peripheral blood. All receptors derive from a human donor with active COVID-19. The donor label of this sample is uncertain. Both conserved end residues are part of each CDR3. D genes are given only for firm matches. Clone size is not always given. Where it is, it says once, few, many or a class for expanded clones.

CDR3 protein: CASSADLTGIYYGYTF
CDR3 DNA: TGTGCCAGCAGCGCGGATCTGACAGGGATTTACTATGGCTACACCTTC
J gene: TRBJ1-2
V gene: TRBV9
D gene: TRBD1
CDR3 length: 16
clone size: NA

CDR3 protein: CASSTGRQLPATEAFF
CDR3 DNA: TGTGCCAGCAGCACCGGACGACAGCTACCAGCCACTGAAGCTTTCTTT
J gene: TRBJ1-1
V gene: TRBV11-2
D gene: NA
CDR3 length: 16
clone size: few

CDR3 protein: CASSWTGNNSPLHF
CDR3 DNA: TGTGCCAGCAGCTGGACAGGGAACAATTCACCCCTCCACTTT
J gene: TRBJ1-6
V gene: TRBV5-6
D gene: TRBD1
CDR3 length: 14
clone size: NA

CDR3 protein: CASSLAVTYEQYF
CDR3 DNA: TGTGCCAGCAGTTTAGCAGTTACCTACGAGCAGTACTTC
J gene: TRBJ2-7
V gene: TRBV28
D gene: NA
CDR3 length: 13
clone size: NA

CDR3 protein: CASNRTGGEFF
CDR3 DNA: TGTGCCAGCAACCGGACAGGGGGGGAGTTCTTC
J gene: TRBJ2-1
V gene: TRBV28
D gene: TRBD1
CDR3 length: 11
clone size: NA

CDR3 protein: CASSLQGTQRNYNEQFF
CDR3 DNA: TGTGCCAGCAGCTTGCAAGGTACGCAGCGGAACTACAATGAGCAGTTCTTC
J gene: TRBJ2-1
V gene: TRBV5-4
D gene: NA
CDR3 length: 17
clone size: NA

CDR3 protein: CATSAKWAGGPEQFF
CDR3 DNA: TGTGCCACCAGCGCGAAATGGGCGGGAGGGCCGGAGCAGTTCTTC
J gene: TRBJ2-1
V gene: TRBV15
D gene: TRBD2
CDR3 length: 15
clone size: once

CDR3 protein: CSASSGTTRTDTQYF
CDR3 DNA: TGCAGTGCTAGTAGCGGGACAACGCGCACAGATACGCAGTATTTT
J gene: TRBJ2-3
V gene: TRBV20-1
D gene: TRBD2
CDR3 length: 15
clone size: NA

CDR3 protein: CSAILGADTQYF
CDR3 DNA: TGCAGCGCCATACTAGGAGCAGATACGCAGTATTTT
J gene: TRBJ2-3
V gene: TRBV29-1
D gene: NA
CDR3 length: 12
clone size: NA

CDR3 protein: CASSPSWDRGPEGYTF
CDR3 DNA: TGTGCCAGCAGCCCGTCGTGGGACAGGGGGCCTGAAGGCTACACCTTC
J gene: TRBJ1-2
V gene: TRBV5-6
D gene: TRBD1
CDR3 length: 16
clone size: NA

CDR3 protein: CAWSSRDSNEQFF
CDR3 DNA: TGTGCCTGGAGTTCGAGGGATAGCAATGAGCAGTTCTTC
J gene: TRBJ2-1
V gene: TRBV30
D gene: NA
CDR3 length: 13
clone size: NA

CDR3 protein: CASSPTPGGTQYF
CDR3 DNA: TGTGCCAGCAGTCCAACTCCTGGCGGTACGCAGTATTTT
J gene: TRBJ2-3
V gene: TRBV6-6
D gene: NA
CDR3 length: 13
clone size: NA

CDR3 protein: CASSEALGTEAFF
CDR3 DNA: TGCGCCAGCAGCGAGGCACTGGGTACTGAAGCTTTCTTT
J gene: TRBJ1-1
V gene: TRBV5-1
D gene: NA
CDR3 length: 13
clone size: NA

CDR3 protein: CASSTELAAMAGELFF
CDR3 DNA: TGTGCCAGCAGCACCGAACTAGCGGCTATGGCGGGGGAGCTGTTTTTT
J gene: TRBJ2-2
V gene: TRBV5-8
D gene: TRBD2
CDR3 length: 16
clone size: NA

CDR3 protein: CASSLTSRGLVGNTIYF
CDR3 DNA: TGTGCCAGCAGTTTAACGAGCAGGGGCCTGGTAGGAAACACCATATATTTT
J gene: TRBJ1-3
V gene: TRBV28
D gene: NA
CDR3 length: 17
clone size: NA

CDR3 protein: CASSLLLGGRTYEQYF
CDR3 DNA: TGTGCCAGCAGCTTATTGCTCGGGGGAAGAACCTACGAGCAGTACTTC
J gene: TRBJ2-7
V gene: TRBV7-2
D gene: NA
CDR3 length: 16
clone size: NA

CDR3 protein: CASSSRDTSGNTIYF
CDR3 DNA: TGTGCCAGCAGTTCAAGGGACACCTCTGGAAACACCATATATTTT
J gene: TRBJ1-3
V gene: TRBV6-6
D gene: NA
CDR3 length: 15
clone size: NA

CDR3 protein: CASSLIPSRQAGNTIYF
CDR3 DNA: TGCGCCAGCAGCTTGATACCTTCACGCCAGGCTGGAAACACCATATATTTT
J gene: TRBJ1-3
V gene: TRBV5-1
D gene: NA
CDR3 length: 17
clone size: NA

CDR3 protein: CASSRGLAGSSGELFF
CDR3 DNA: TGTGCCAGCAGTCGAGGACTAGCGGGCTCCAGCGGGGAGCTGTTTTTT
J gene: TRBJ2-2
V gene: TRBV5-4
D gene: TRBD2
CDR3 length: 16
clone size: NA

CDR3 protein: CASSLQAGLGEQYF
CDR3 DNA: TGTGCCAGTAGTTTGCAGGCAGGCCTCGGCGAGCAGTACTTC
J gene: TRBJ2-7
V gene: TRBV19
D gene: NA
CDR3 length: 14
clone size: once

CDR3 protein: CASSSALGLGETQYF
CDR3 DNA: TGTGCCAGCAGCTCCGCGCTGGGACTGGGGGAGACCCAGTACTTC
J gene: TRBJ2-5
V gene: TRBV7-8
D gene: NA
CDR3 length: 15
clone size: NA

CDR3 protein: CASMRGKLETQYF
CDR3 DNA: TGTGCCAGCATGAGGGGGAAGTTGGAGACCCAGTACTTC
J gene: TRBJ2-5
V gene: TRBV2
D gene: NA
CDR3 length: 13
clone size: NA

CDR3 protein: CSDLTGRETQYF
CDR3 DNA: TGCAGCGATTTGACAGGCCGAGAGACCCAGTACTTC
J gene: TRBJ2-5
V gene: TRBV29-1
D gene: NA
CDR3 length: 12
clone size: NA

CDR3 protein: CASSPGASGGARETQYF
CDR3 DNA: TGTGCCAGCAGCCCCGGGGCTAGCGGGGGGGCGCGGGAGACCCAGTACTTC
J gene: TRBJ2-5
V gene: TRBV7-9
D gene: TRBD2
CDR3 length: 17
clone size: once

CDR3 protein: CASSLRQGRDGYTF
CDR3 DNA: TGTGCCAGCAGCCTTCGACAGGGGAGGGATGGCTACACCTTC
J gene: TRBJ1-2
V gene: TRBV4-2
D gene: TRBD1
CDR3 length: 14
clone size: NA